These T cell receptor beta chains were read from a single sample in a study of T cell responses to AZD1222 COVID-19 vaccine. The table came from immunoSEQ multiplex PCR; TCRdb's copy has only in-frame clones and leaves some out. In the table there are more than 140,000 clones, approximately 89% of which are singletons. The source material was peripheral blood, sampled on day 0 of AZD1222 vaccination. Source of these receptors: an adult in good health. Each CDR3 is given without its conserved first and last residue. D genes are given only for firm matches.

TRBV7-2 TRBD1 ASSSGQGAAYGYT
TRBV28 TRBD1 ASSTGTGFHEQF
TRBV9 . ASSVRPGNEQF
TRBV9 . ASSVATGAPYEQY
TRBV6-1 . ASSEPMASQPQH
TRBV18 TRBD2 ASGESVAGADTQY
TRBV5-5 TRBD1 ASTRGGTANNQPQH
TRBV7-8 TRBD2 ASSLTLADLYEQY
TRBV5-6 . ASSLASAETQY
TRBV4-2 TRBD2 ASSQERGAYEQY
TRBV6-5 TRBD2 ASSYEVPGLGVTY
TRBV10-3 TRBD1 AISEDRAQPQH
TRBV30 . AWSRDTEAF
TRBV27 . ASSFSGKEKLF
TRBV18 . ASSPAVNSNQPQH
TRBV14 TRBD1 ASSQAGTGAKGYT
TRBV10-3 TRBD1 AISEPKGTGGTEAF
TRBV7-2 . ASGTRSTGANVLT
TRBV7-2 . ASSLDSSYGYT
TRBV10-2 . ASGWGADTEAF
TRBV14 TRBD2 ASSQDGAGYYNEQF
TRBV5-6 . ASFDRIRFQHGELF
TRBV5-1 . ASSYGQFDEKLF
TRBV18 . ASSPLNTEAF
TRBV6-5 TRBD2 ASRDAGGGGELF
TRBV27 . ASISSAGNEQF